This TCR beta chain was sequenced during a study of T cells after yellow fever vaccination. This clonotype was picked up a small number of times. Its antigen is as yet unknown. Points from the study as a whole: On re-exposure, the response was weaker but peaked faster, at day 5 versus 15.

TCRdb processed the 5' RACE reads anew with MiXCR; each CDR3 protein has one entry. The sample lists under 500,000 distinct CDR3 sequences; roughly a sixth were seen once. The CDR3 runs to 16 residues. V was pared by 2 bases and J by 0 bases, with 8 bases between. The germline V gene encodes CDR1 MNHEY and CDR2 SVGEGT. This material consisted of PBMCs, taken before the yellow fever booster vaccination. The TCR sequence derives from a man aged 18 to 30 who received the YFV17D yellow fever vaccine. The chain is built from TRBV6-2 or TRBV6-3 and TRBJ2-6; D call uncertain. CDR3 nucleotide sequence: TGTGCCAGCAGTTACGCAGGCCGCTCTGGGGCCAACGTCCTGACTTTC. This codes for CASSYAGRSGANVLTF.